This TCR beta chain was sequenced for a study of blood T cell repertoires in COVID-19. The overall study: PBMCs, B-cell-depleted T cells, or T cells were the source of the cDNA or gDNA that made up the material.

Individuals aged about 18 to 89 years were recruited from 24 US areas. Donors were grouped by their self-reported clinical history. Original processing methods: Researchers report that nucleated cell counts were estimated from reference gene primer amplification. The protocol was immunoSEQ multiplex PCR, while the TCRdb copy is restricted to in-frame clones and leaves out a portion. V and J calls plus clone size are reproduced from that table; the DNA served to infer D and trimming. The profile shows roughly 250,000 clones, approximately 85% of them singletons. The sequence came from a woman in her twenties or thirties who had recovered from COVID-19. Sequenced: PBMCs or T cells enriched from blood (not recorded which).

The CDR3 region is CASNQGYNSPLHF. The CDR3, as DNA: TGTGCCAGCAATCAGGGTTATAATTCACCCCTCCACTTT. This chain connects TRBV6-5 to TRBJ1-6, with a weak D call TRBD1 (5 bases). Germline lookup yields CDR1 MNHEY and CDR2 SVGAGI. V was shortened by 7 bases and J by 4 bases, with 8 bases between the two germline ends. The CDR3 consists of 13 residues.